The clone carrying this TCR beta chain was picked up a small number of times. Its antigen is still unknown. Repeated repertoire sampling spanned the course of chemoradiotherapy. Germline assignment: CDR1 DFQATT and CDR2 SNEGSKA (reference sequence). The V and J ends lost 3 bases and 9 bases respectively, with 12 bases between them. CDR3 length: 11 amino acids. The sample is drawn from a study of chemoradiotherapy in HPV16-positive cancers. Clones were sequenced by immunoSEQ multiplex PCR, and TCRdb holds only the in-frame ones, with some missing. The repertoire includes about 4,000 clones, about 75% of them detected once, and around 17% sits in the top ten. Study-level points and caveats: Better recurrence-free survival went with HPV-responsive T-cell expansion in HPV16-positive patients. The functional HPV-specific definition rests on just two HPV16-positive patients. During treatment, candidate HPV-specific clones and E7-related motifs expanded in tumor.

Sampling was performed from a patient who underwent chemoradiotherapy. This receptor was identified in a human donor with HPV-associated anogenital cancer. The J gene is TRBJ2-7, the V gene TRBV20-1; D gene uncertain. For the CDR3, the DNA is TGCAGTGCTAGGGACCGGTCCGCGCAGTACTTC. Its protein product is CSARDRSAQYF.